This T cell receptor beta chain was found in a study of T cells in Graves' hyperthyroidism and ophthalmopathy. Findings and caveats of the study: Most clonotypes expanded in the thyroid (above 0.001) were also present in blood.

RNA transcripts were the template for amplifying TCR beta CDR3 regions. The study used the HTBI primer set for a first-round RT-PCR of the TCR CDR3. TCRdb re-called the multiplex PCR reads through MiXCR, storing one row per CDR3 protein. This sample has nearly 750,000 distinct CDR3 sequences, with just over 35% found just once. The CDR3 length is 13 residues. In germline, CDR1 is MGHDK, CDR2 SYGVNS. Trimming pared 6 bases from V and 8 bases from J, leaving 16 bases between. Regarding this clonotype: Its specificity is unknown.

Diagnoses were established using clinical symptoms, serum thyroxine and TRAb, thyroid ultrasound and orbital computed tomography. The rearrangement links TRBV25-1 to TRBJ1-2; possible D gene TRBD1, 6 bases. Sequences were obtained from blood. The TCR sequence derives from a woman aged 40 to 49 with Graves' hyperthyroidism. The CDR3 reads CASRGPQGSGYTF. CDR3 DNA sequence: TGTGCCAGCAGAGGCCCTCAGGGGAGCGGCTACACCTTC.